The 24 T cell receptor beta chains below come from one sample, sequenced in a study of response to subunit inactivated influenza vaccine (dated by TCRdb to about 2018). The library was built by means of RT-PCR. The instrument given in TCRdb is Illumina HiSeq 2500. The public reads were quality trimmed at Q25 with fastp and then assembled into clones with MiXCR by TCRdb, keeping productive beta chains. Each CDR3 protein appears once, grouped with its most common genes and DNA. Present in this sample are around 760,000 distinct CDR3 sequences, about 15% of which were seen just once. The ten top clones hold less than 9% of the sample. This specimen was PBMCs from blood, taken approximately 15 days before vaccination. The receptor set was obtained from a man in his fifties who received an inactivated influenza vaccine. Donor details come from another sample of the same person, matched by shared clones.

Comment on this clonotype: As the CDR3 is not closed by the conserved phenylalanine or tryptophan, this likely results from a read error. The V call is TRBV11-2, the J call TRBJ1-4; 8 nucleotides match TRBD1. This CDR3 is built from 12 residues. Looked up from germline, CDR1 is SGHAT and CDR2 is FQNNGV. Trimming took 5 bases from V and 8 from J; bases not matched to a gene: 1. Written as DNA, the CDR3 is TGTGCCAGCAGCCGACAGGGGGAAAAACTGTTTCTT. Its translation is CASSRQGEKLFL.

The chain employs TRBV30 and TRBJ1-2, with 9 bases identical to TRBD1. The CDR3 length is 13 residues. The germline CDR1 and CDR2 sequences are GTSNPN and SVGIG (reference sequence). V shed 4 bases, J shed 2 bases, and the junction held 2 bases outside the gene matches. Here the CDR3 reads CAWKDRGNYGYTF. The CDR3 nucleotides read TGTGCCTGGAAAGACAGGGGGAACTATGGCTACACCTTC. Based on the CDR3 plus reference TRBV30 and TRBJ1-2, the full variable domain is SQTIHQWPATLVQPVGSPLSLECTVEGTSNPNLYWYRQAAGRGLQLLFYSVGIGQISSEVPQNLSASRPQDRQFILSSKKLLLSDSGFYLCAWKDRGNYGYTFGSGTRLTVV.

This clonotype came up many times. This chain connects TRBV28 to TRBJ1-5, with D unresolved. Trimming stripped 9 bases from V and 2 bases from J, with 8 bases between. The CDR3 consists of 12 residues. The germline V gene has CDR1 MDHEN and CDR2 SYDVKM. The DNA of the CDR3 is TGTGCCAGTTCGTATGGCAATCAGCCCCAGCATTTT. Its translation: CASSYGNQPQHF.

This clonotype turned up a few times. The chain recombines TRBV11-3 with TRBJ2-2; D uncertain. The CDR3 is 13 amino acids. The germline V gene encodes CDR1 SGHNT and CDR2 YENEEA. Trimming took off 3 bases at V and 6 bases at J, with 8 bases between the two ends. The CDR3 region is CASSLVHPGELFF. In nucleotides, the CDR3 is TGTGCCAGCAGCTTGGTTCACCCCGGGGAGCTGTTTTTT. Together with reference TRBV11-3 and TRBJ2-2, the CDR3 gives the full variable domain: EAGVVQSPRYKIIEKKQPVAFWCNPISGHNTLYWYLQNLGQGPELLIRYENEEAVDDSQLPKDRFSAERLKGVDSTLKIQPAELGDSAVYLCASSLVHPGELFFGEGSRLTVL.

A few counts support this clonotype. The genes are TRBV30 and TRBJ1-5; D may be TRBD1 (5 bases). The germline CDR1 and CDR2 sequences are GTSNPN and SVGIG (reference sequence). The CDR3 consists of 14 residues. With 0 bases removed from V and 7 bases from J, the gap between germline ends came to 13 bases. CDR3 region: CAWSVHGGGQPQHF. Written as DNA, the CDR3 is TGTGCCTGGAGTGTACACGGCGGGGGACAGCCCCAGCATTTT.

In this sample, this clonotype turned up a few times. V usage is TRBV12-3 or TRBV12-4 and J usage is TRBJ2-1; the D gene is possibly TRBD2 (5 bases). CDR3 length equals 13 residues. V was trimmed by 3 bases and J by 9 bases, leaving 12 bases between them. The CDR3 DNA follows: TGTGCCAGCAGTTTTGAGGGAGCTGGTGAGCAGTTCTTC. Translating it yields CASSFEGAGEQFF.

This clonotype was counted only a few times. The chain joins TRBV5-1 to TRBJ2-3, with TRBD2 matching 16 bases. The germline V gene has CDR1 SGHRS and CDR2 YFSETQ. Losses at the gene ends were 3 bases for V and 4 bases for J; bases not matched to a gene: 11. There are 19 residues in the CDR3. This chain's CDR3 is CASSSAGTSGRAVADTQYF. The CDR3, as DNA: TGCGCCAGCAGCTCGGCCGGGACTAGCGGGAGGGCCGTCGCAGATACGCAGTATTTT. The variable domain in full, completed from reference TRBV5-1 and TRBJ2-3, reads KAGVTQTPRYLIKTRGQQVTLSCSPISGHRSVSWYQQTPGQGLQFLFEYFSETQRNKGNFPGRFSGRQFSNSRSEMNVSTLELGDSALYLCASSSAGTSGRAVADTQYFGPGTRLTVL.

This clonotype was recorded a few times. The junction and the germline gene differ at one end; a read error may be behind it. The CDR3 bases are TGTGCTAGCAGCTCGGGACAGGAGGCCGAGCAGTACTTC. Residues: CASSSGQEAEQYF. The chain has TRBV7-7 and TRBJ2-7, with 8 bases aligning to TRBD1. The germline gives CDR1 SSHAT, CDR2 FNYEAQ (reference sequence). The CDR3 covers 13 residues.

CDR3 coding DNA: TGTGCCAGCAGTCAGGGGGACCGGCCCCAGCATTTT. As protein: CASSQGDRPQHF. This chain links TRBV28 with TRBJ1-5; TRBD1 agrees at 7 bases. V trimming: 5 bases; J trimming: 9 bases; junction bases outside the gene matches: 4. The germline CDR1 and CDR2 sequences are MDHEN and SYDVKM. The CDR3 is made up of 12 amino acids.

The V gene is TRBV10-3, the J gene TRBJ2-7, with no clear D. CDR1 and CDR2 from the germline V gene are ENHRY and SYGVKD. The ends were cut back, 6 bases at V and 4 bases at J, with 10 bases in the middle. The CDR3 extends over 12 amino acids. The CDR3 is CAIRPAGYEQYF. DNA of the CDR3: TGTGCCATCAGGCCCGCCGGTTACGAGCAGTACTTC.

In this sample, this clonotype turned up a few times. The chain has TRBV7-2 and TRBJ2-1, with a tentative D call TRBD1 (6 bases). V was clipped by 5 bases and J by 9 bases, with 11 bases between them. The CDR3 totals 12 residues. Germline loops: CDR1 SGHTA, CDR2 FQGNSA. The DNA of the CDR3 is TGTGCCAGCAGCGCCACAGGGTTTGAGCAGTTCTTC. This encodes CASSATGFEQFF.

The chain recombines TRBV5-1 with TRBJ2-2; a possible D gene is TRBD2 (7 bases). With 2 bases removed from V and 7 bases from J, the gap between germline ends came to 15 bases. The CDR3 has 15 residues. Germline V gene lookup returns CDR1 SGHRS and CDR2 YFSETQ. CDR3 loop: CASSFTGGRDGELFF. The CDR3 coding sequence is TGCGCCAGCAGCTTTACCGGGGGGCGTGACGGGGAGCTGTTTTTT. The full variable domain, completed using reference TRBV5-1 and TRBJ2-2, is KAGVTQTPRYLIKTRGQQVTLSCSPISGHRSVSWYQQTPGQGLQFLFEYFSETQRNKGNFPGRFSGRQFSNSRSEMNVSTLELGDSALYLCASSFTGGRDGELFFGEGSRLTVL.

V is TRBV12-5 and J is TRBJ2-3; 7 bases are shared with TRBD1. With V trimmed by 5 bases and J by 1 base, 3 bases remained unmatched. This CDR3 is built from 14 residues. Germline-derived CDR1 and CDR2 are LGHNT and FRNRAP. The CDR3 DNA follows: TGTGCTAGTGGTCTGGGGACAGGCACAGATACGCAGTATTTT. This codes for CASGLGTGTDTQYF.

The chain carries TRBV6-1 and TRBJ2-5; a weak D match, TRBD1 (6 bases). Germline lookup yields CDR1 MNHNS and CDR2 SASEGT. CDR3 length: 15 residues. Trimming left V 5 bases short and J 4 bases short, with 17 bases between. The CDR3 reads CASSRTRGLVETQYF. The CDR3 DNA is TGTGCCAGCAGTCGTACCAGGGGCCTAGTAGAGACCCAGTACTTC.

The table lists this clonotype with a few counts. The CDR3 protein is CAISEAGRSNQPQHF. The CDR3 DNA reads as TGTGCCATCAGTGAGGCGGGACGGAGCAATCAGCCCCAGCATTTT. The chain recombines TRBV10-3 with TRBJ1-5; tentative D call: TRBD1 (5 bases). Trimming left V 2 bases short and J 1 base short, with 9 bases between. Per the germline V gene, CDR1 is ENHRY and CDR2 is SYGVKD. The CDR3 covers 15 residues.

The chain combines TRBV3-1 with TRBJ2-5; weak D call: TRBD1 (6 bases). Trimming left V 2 bases short and J 3 bases short, with 10 bases between. The CDR3 extends over 14 amino acids. CDR1 and CDR2 from the germline V gene are LGHDT and YNNKEL (reference sequence). The DNA for the CDR3 is TGTGCCAGCAGCCAATCTACAGGGAAAGAGACCCAGTACTTC. It encodes CASSQSTGKETQYF.

This sequence joins TRBV27 and TRBJ1-1; tentatively, D is TRBD1 (5 bases). V was pared by 4 bases and J by 1 base, with 10 bases between. Germline CDR1 is MNHEY and CDR2 is SMNVEV (reference sequence). This CDR3 is built from 14 residues. The DNA of the CDR3 is TGTGCCAGCAGTTATTCCGGGGCGAACACTGAAGCTTTCTTT. Protein: CASSYSGANTEAFF.

V is TRBV28 and J is TRBJ2-1; TRBD1 matches at 10 bases. Trimming cost V 4 bases and J 3 bases; bases outside gene matches: 6. The V gene's germline CDR1 is MDHEN and CDR2 SYDVKM. CDR3 length: 16 residues. The CDR3 DNA reads as TGTGCCAGCAGTTCGCTTTGGACAGGGGGCTACAATGAGCAGTTCTTC. Encoded protein: CASSSLWTGGYNEQFF. The variable domain in full, completed from reference TRBV28 and TRBJ2-1, reads DVKVTQSSRYLVKRTGEKVFLECVQDMDHENMFWYRQDPGLGLRLIYFSYDVKMKEKGDIPEGYSVSREKKERFSLILESASTNQTSMYLCASSSLWTGGYNEQFFGPGTRLTVL.

This clonotype showed up just a few times. The rearrangement links TRBV20-1 to TRBJ1-6; no clear D gene. The CDR3 consists of 14 residues. Germline CDR1 is DFQATT and CDR2 is SNEGSKA (reference sequence). The germline V and J ends were trimmed by 4 bases and 7 bases, with 14 bases remaining between them. The CDR3 loop reads CSANFQAGNSPLHF. CDR3 in DNA: TGCAGTGCTAACTTCCAAGCGGGGAATTCACCCCTCCACTTT.

The chain joins TRBV7-9 to TRBJ2-1; D gene unclear. Germline-derived CDR1 and CDR2 are SEHNR and FQNEAQ (reference sequence). This CDR3 is built from 16 residues. The V and J ends lost 5 bases and 0 bases respectively, with 14 bases between them. CDR3: CASSGSPGSSYNEQFF. For the CDR3, the DNA is TGTGCCAGCAGCGGCTCGCCGGGCAGCTCCTACAATGAGCAGTTCTTC.

Only a few counts were recorded for this clonotype. The V call is TRBV29-1, the J call TRBJ2-1, with no clear D. The CDR3 totals 16 residues. Trimming cost V 0 bases and J 2 bases, with 14 bases left between them. Germline V gene lookup returns CDR1 SQVTM and CDR2 ANQGSEA. This CDR3 is CSVEDRLTNTYNEQFF. The CDR3 DNA is TGCAGCGTTGAAGATCGCCTCACAAATACCTACAATGAGCAGTTCTTC.

This chain connects TRBV18 to TRBJ2-1; D is uncertain. Looked up from germline, CDR1 is KGHSH and CDR2 is LQKENI. The germline V and J ends were trimmed by 3 bases and 9 bases, with 9 bases remaining between them. The length of the CDR3 is 12 residues. The CDR3 region is CASSPPASEQFF. The DNA of the CDR3 is TGTGCCAGCTCACCGCCTGCGAGTGAGCAGTTCTTC.

In its sample, this clonotype was seen a few times. The rearrangement uses TRBV6-5 and TRBJ1-6; TRBD1 is a possible D gene (5 bases). The V gene lost 4 bases and the J gene lost 7 bases, with 14 bases spanning the gap. CDR3 length equals 15 residues. The germline V gene encodes CDR1 MNHEY and CDR2 SVGAGI. CDR3 nucleotides: TGTGCCAGCAGTTTTCATCGAAGACAGAATTCACCCCTCCACTTT. This translates into CASSFHRRQNSPLHF.

This chain joins TRBV6-6 and TRBJ2-1, with D uncertain. Germline CDR1 is MNHNY and CDR2 is SVGAGI (reference sequence). This CDR3 is 12 amino acids long. V lost 2 bases and J lost 7, with 6 bases in between. The CDR3 nucleotides are TGTGCCAGCAGTTACGTGGTTAATGAGCAGTTCTTC. Its translation: CASSYVVNEQFF.